This T cell receptor beta chain is from a study of T cells in Graves' hyperthyroidism and ophthalmopathy. Regarding the study as a whole: Ophthalmopathy was told apart from stable hyperthyroidism by a 13 V-J model. The model anticipated ophthalmopathy a median about 7 months pre-onset.

This clonotype was counted at least ten times. The antigen remains unidentified. The study enrolled patients aged 18 to 65 with newly diagnosed hyperthyroidism of under 2 months' duration. It was at first hyperthyroidism diagnosis, before any ophthalmopathy symptoms, that the blood sample was taken. The germline CDR1 and CDR2 sequences are SGDLS and YYNGEE. This CDR3 has 14 residues. V was trimmed by 0 bases and J by 4 bases, leaving 10 bases between them. RNA transcripts provided the source from which TCR beta CDR3 regions were amplified. The HTBI set primed first-round TCR CDR3 RT-PCR. Using its own MiXCR run on the multiplex PCR reads, TCRdb lists one record per CDR3 protein. This sample has about 380,000 distinct CDR3 sequences; roughly 14% occur once, and the top ten carry less than 25%.

This sequence originates from a man between 25 and 39 years old with Graves' hyperthyroidism that later progressed to Graves' ophthalmopathy. The chain has TRBV9 and TRBJ1-1, with D hard to call. Sequencing was carried out using blood. CDR3 in DNA: TGTGCCAGCAGCGTAGCGGTTTTATCCACTGAAGCTTTCTTT. Encoded protein: CASSVAVLSTEAFF.